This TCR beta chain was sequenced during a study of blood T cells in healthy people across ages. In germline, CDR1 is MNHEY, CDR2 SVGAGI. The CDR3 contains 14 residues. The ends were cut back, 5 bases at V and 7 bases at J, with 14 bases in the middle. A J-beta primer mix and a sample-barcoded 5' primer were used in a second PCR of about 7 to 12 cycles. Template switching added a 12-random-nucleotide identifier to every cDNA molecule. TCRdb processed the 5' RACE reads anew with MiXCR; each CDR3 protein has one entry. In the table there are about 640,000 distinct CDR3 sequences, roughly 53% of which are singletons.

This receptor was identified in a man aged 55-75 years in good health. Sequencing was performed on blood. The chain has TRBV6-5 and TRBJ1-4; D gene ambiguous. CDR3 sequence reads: CASSQSGKGEKLFF. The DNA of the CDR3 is TGTGCCAGCAGTCAGTCCGGCAAGGGTGAAAAACTGTTTTTT.